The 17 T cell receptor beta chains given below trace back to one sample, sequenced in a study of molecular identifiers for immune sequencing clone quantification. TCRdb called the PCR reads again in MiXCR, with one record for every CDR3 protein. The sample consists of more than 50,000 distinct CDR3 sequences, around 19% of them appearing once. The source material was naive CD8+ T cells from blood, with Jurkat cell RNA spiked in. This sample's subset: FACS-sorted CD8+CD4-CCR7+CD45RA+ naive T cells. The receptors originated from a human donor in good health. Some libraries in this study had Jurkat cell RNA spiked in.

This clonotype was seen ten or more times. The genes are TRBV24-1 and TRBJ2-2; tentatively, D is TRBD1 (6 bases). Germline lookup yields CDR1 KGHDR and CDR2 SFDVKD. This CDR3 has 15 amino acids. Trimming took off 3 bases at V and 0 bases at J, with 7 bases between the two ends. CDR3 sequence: CATSDRQANTGELFF. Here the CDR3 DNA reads TGTGCCACCAGTGATAGACAGGCGAACACCGGGGAGCTGTTTTTT.

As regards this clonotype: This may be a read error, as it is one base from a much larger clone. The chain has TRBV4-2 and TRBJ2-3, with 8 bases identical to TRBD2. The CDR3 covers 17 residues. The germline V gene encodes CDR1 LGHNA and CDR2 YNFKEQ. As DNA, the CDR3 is TGTGCCAGCAGCCAACGGGAGGGAGCAATAAGCACAGATACGCGGTATTTT. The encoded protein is CASSQREGAISTDTRYF.

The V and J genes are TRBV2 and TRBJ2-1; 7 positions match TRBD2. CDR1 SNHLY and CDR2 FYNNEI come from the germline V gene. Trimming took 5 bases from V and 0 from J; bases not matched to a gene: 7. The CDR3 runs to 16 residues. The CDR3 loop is CASSSAGRFSYNEQFF. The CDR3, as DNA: TGTGCCAGCAGTTCAGCGGGAAGGTTCTCCTACAATGAGCAGTTCTTC.

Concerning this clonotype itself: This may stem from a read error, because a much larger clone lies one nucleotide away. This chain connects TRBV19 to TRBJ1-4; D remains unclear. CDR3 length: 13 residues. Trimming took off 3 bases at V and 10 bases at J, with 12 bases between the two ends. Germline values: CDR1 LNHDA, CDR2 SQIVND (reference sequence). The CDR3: CASSMNPSGKLFF. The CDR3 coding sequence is TGTGCCAGTAGTATGAACCCTTCTGGAAAACTGTTTTTT.

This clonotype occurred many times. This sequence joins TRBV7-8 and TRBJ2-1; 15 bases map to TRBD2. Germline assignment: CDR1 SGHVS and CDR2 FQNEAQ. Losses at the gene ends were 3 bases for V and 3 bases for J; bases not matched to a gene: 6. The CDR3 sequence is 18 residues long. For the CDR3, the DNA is TGTGCCAGCAGCTTCGGACTAGCGGGAGGGGGGAACTACAATGAGCAGTTCTTC. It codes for CASSFGLAGGGNYNEQFF.

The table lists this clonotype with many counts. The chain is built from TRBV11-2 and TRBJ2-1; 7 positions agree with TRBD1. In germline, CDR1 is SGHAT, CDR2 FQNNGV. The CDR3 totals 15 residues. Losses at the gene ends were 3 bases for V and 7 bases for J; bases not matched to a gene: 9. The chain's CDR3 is CASSFWKGALNEQFF. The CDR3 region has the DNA TGTGCCAGCAGCTTTTGGAAGGGGGCCCTGAATGAGCAGTTCTTC.

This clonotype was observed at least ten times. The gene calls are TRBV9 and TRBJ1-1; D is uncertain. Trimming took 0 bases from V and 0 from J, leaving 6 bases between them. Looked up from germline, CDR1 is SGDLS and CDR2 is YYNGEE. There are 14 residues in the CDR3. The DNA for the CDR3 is TGTGCCAGCAGCGTAGGCGATCTGAACACTGAAGCTTTCTTT. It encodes CASSVGDLNTEAFF.

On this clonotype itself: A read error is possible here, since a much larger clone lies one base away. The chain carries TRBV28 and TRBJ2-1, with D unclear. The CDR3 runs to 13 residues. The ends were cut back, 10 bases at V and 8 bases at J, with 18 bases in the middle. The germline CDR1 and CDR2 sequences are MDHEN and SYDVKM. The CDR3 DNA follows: TGTGCCACCCGACCTCAGGCGCAGGATGAGCAGTTCTTC. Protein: CATRPQAQDEQFF.

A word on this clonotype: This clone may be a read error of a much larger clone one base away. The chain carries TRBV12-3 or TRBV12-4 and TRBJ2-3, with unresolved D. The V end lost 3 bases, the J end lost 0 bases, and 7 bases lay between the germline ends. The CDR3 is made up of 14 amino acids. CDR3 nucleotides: TGTGCCAGCAGTTTTGATAGCAGCACAGATACGCAGTATTTT. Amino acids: CASSFDSSTDTQYF.

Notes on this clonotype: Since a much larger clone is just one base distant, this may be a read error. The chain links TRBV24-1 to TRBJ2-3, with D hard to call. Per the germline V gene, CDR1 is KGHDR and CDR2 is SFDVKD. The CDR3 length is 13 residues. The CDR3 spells CATSDFFGDAQYF. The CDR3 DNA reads TGTGCCACCAGTGATTTCTTCGGAGATGCGCAGTATTTT.

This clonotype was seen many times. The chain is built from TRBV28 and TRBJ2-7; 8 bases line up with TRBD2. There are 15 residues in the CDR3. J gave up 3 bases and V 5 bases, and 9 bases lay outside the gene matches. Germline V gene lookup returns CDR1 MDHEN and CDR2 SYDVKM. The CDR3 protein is CASSPNSGASYEQYF. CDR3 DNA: TGTGCCAGCAGTCCTAATAGCGGGGCCAGCTACGAGCAGTACTTC.

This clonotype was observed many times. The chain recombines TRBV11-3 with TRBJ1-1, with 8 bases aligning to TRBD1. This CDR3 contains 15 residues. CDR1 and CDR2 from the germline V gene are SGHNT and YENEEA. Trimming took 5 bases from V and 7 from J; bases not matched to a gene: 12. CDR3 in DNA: TGTGCCAGCAGCCGAGGGTCAGGGGGCAAGGTTGAAGCTTTCTTT. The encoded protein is CASSRGSGGKVEAFF. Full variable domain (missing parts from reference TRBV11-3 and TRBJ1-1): EAGVVQSPRYKIIEKKQPVAFWCNPISGHNTLYWYLQNLGQGPELLIRYENEEAVDDSQLPKDRFSAERLKGVDSTLKIQPAELGDSAVYLCASSRGSGGKVEAFFGQGTRLTVV.

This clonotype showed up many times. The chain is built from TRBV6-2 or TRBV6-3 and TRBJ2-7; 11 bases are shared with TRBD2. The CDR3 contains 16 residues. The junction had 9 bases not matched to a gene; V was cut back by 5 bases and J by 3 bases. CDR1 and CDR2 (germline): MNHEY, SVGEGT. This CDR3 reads CASSNPLAGGYYEQYF. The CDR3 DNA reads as TGTGCCAGCAGTAACCCTTTAGCGGGAGGGTACTACGAGCAGTACTTC.

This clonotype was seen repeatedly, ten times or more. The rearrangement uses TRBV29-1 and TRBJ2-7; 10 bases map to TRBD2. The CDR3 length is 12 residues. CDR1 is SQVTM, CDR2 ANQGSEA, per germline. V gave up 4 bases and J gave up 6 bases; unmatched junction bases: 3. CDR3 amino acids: CSVVPSGSEQYF. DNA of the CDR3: TGCAGCGTTGTCCCTAGCGGGAGCGAGCAGTACTTC.

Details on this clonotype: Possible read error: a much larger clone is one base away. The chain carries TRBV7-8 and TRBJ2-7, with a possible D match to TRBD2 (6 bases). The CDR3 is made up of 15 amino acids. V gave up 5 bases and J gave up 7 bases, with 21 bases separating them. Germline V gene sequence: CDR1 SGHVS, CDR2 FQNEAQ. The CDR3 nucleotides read TGTGCCAGCAGCCCAAGGGAAATGGGCGCGGGGGAGCAGTACTTC. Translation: CASSPREMGAGEQYF. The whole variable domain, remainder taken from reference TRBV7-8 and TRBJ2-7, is GAGVSQSPRYKVAKRGQDVALRCDPISGHVSLFWYQQALGQGPEFLTYFQNEAQLDKSGLPSDRFFAERPEGSVSTLKIQRTQQEDSAVYLCASSPREMGAGEQYFGPGTRLTVT.

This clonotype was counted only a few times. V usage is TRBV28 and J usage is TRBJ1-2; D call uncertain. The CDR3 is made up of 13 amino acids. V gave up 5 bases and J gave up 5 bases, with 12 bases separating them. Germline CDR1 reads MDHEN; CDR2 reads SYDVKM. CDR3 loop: CASSLRTGYGYTF. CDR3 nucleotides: TGTGCCAGCAGTCTCCGGACGGGATATGGCTACACCTTC.

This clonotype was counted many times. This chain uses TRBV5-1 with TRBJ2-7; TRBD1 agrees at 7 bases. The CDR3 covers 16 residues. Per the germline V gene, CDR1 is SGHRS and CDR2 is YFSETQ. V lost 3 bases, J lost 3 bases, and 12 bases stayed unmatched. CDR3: CASSSGLGTVVYEQYF. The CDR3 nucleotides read TGCGCCAGCAGCTCGGGCCTCGGGACAGTAGTCTACGAGCAGTACTTC.